The 10 T cell receptor beta chains below all came from one sample that was sequenced in a study of T cell responses to AZD1222 COVID-19 vaccine. Method: immunoSEQ multiplex PCR; TCRdb's copy keeps in-frame clones and lacks some. This table holds approximately 180,000 clones, roughly nine tenths found once. This specimen consisted of peripheral blood, obtained on day 0 of AZD1222 vaccination. These TCRs come from an adult in good health.

This rearrangement joins TRBV6-5 to TRBJ1-5, with 8 bases lining up with TRBD1. J lost 0 bases, V lost 4 bases, and 5 bases had no gene match. The V gene's germline CDR1 is MNHEY and CDR2 SVGAGI. The CDR3 is 16 residues long. The CDR3 DNA follows: TGTGCCAGCAGTTCCGCCGACAGGGGTAGCAATCAGCCCCAGCATTTT. Its translation: CASSSADRGSNQPQHF.

The chain combines TRBV2 with TRBJ2-7; TRBD1 aligns across 8 bases. Germline CDR1 is SNHLY and CDR2 is FYNNEI. V trimming: 3 bases; J trimming: 0 bases; junction bases outside the gene matches: 16. This CDR3 is built from 19 residues. CDR3 coding DNA: TGTGCCAGCAGTGATCAGGGACAGGTTCTTCCCTCGAGCTCCTACGAGCAGTACGTC. Translation: CASSDQGQVLPSSSYEQYV.

The chain joins TRBV28 to TRBJ2-1; D is ambiguous. V was clipped by 5 bases and J by 0 bases, with 14 bases between them. The CDR3 extends over 16 amino acids. The V gene's germline CDR1 is MDHEN and CDR2 SYDVKM. CDR3 region: CASSVSRSRSYNEQFF. The CDR3 nucleotides read TGTGCCAGCAGTGTTAGTCGTTCCCGCTCCTACAATGAGCAGTTCTTC.

J is TRBJ1-1 and V is TRBV11-1, with D hard to call. The CDR3 sequence is 13 residues long. Germline V gene data show CDR1 as SGHAT and CDR2 as FQDESV (reference sequence). The germline V and J ends were trimmed by 5 bases and 3 bases, with 10 bases remaining between them. This chain's CDR3 is CASSPRRDTEAFF. The CDR3 nucleotides read TGTGCCAGCAGCCCGAGAAGGGACACTGAAGCTTTCTTT.

This clone has just a few counts. V usage is TRBV20-1 and J usage is TRBJ2-1; D gene unclear. CDR1 and CDR2 from the germline V gene are DFQATT and SNEGSKA (reference sequence). This CDR3 region has 16 residues. V lost 3 bases to trimming and J lost 5 bases, with 20 bases between them. The chain's CDR3 is CSASPFTGPANNEQFF. CDR3 sequence (DNA): TGCAGTGCTAGTCCCTTCACCGGGCCAGCCAACAATGAGCAGTTCTTC.

The genes are TRBV6-5 and TRBJ2-5; no firm D call. Per the germline V gene, CDR1 is MNHEY and CDR2 is SVGAGI. Between the trimmed V and J ends, which lost 5 bases and 2 bases, there was a span of 9 bases. The CDR3 sequence is 13 residues long. The chain's CDR3 is CASSRVFQETQYF. The DNA for the CDR3 is TGTGCCAGCAGTCGGGTCTTTCAAGAGACCCAGTACTTC.

The chain employs TRBV7-2 and TRBJ2-2, with D perhaps given as TRBD1 or TRBD2 (6 bases each). This CDR3 has 15 amino acids. Germline CDR1 is SGHTA and CDR2 is FQGNSA. Deletions cut 3 bases from V and 1 base from J, with 9 bases between. The CDR3 here is CASSFAGQNTGELFF. The CDR3 nucleotides are TGTGCCAGCAGCTTTGCGGGACAGAACACCGGGGAGCTGTTTTTT.

This chain uses TRBV24-1 with TRBJ2-1, with D perhaps being TRBD1 or TRBD2 (5 bases each). The V gene's germline CDR1 is KGHDR and CDR2 SFDVKD. Trimming left V 3 bases short and J 6 bases short, with 14 bases between. The length of the CDR3 is 15 residues. The CDR3 DNA follows: TGTGCCACCAGTGATCCGGGACGAGACGTCAATGAGCAGTTCTTC. Its translation: CATSDPGRDVNEQFF.

This chain links TRBV20-1 with TRBJ2-2; no definite D call. Between the trimmed V and J ends, which lost 3 bases and 0 bases, there was a span of 11 bases. The CDR3 runs to 15 residues. Germline lookup yields CDR1 DFQATT and CDR2 SNEGSKA (reference sequence). The CDR3 DNA is TGCAGTGCTAGTAAGTCAGTTCCGAACACCGGGGAGCTGTTTTTT. This codes for CSASKSVPNTGELFF.

The rearrangement uses TRBV5-1 and TRBJ1-4; 7 bases are shared with TRBD1. CDR1 and CDR2 from the germline V gene are SGHRS and YFSETQ. This CDR3 has 13 amino acids. The V and J ends lost 7 bases and 5 bases, in that order; junction bases with no gene match: 5. CDR3 DNA: TGCGCCAGCTCAGGCAGGGGGAATGAAAAACTGTTTTTT. It encodes CASSGRGNEKLFF.